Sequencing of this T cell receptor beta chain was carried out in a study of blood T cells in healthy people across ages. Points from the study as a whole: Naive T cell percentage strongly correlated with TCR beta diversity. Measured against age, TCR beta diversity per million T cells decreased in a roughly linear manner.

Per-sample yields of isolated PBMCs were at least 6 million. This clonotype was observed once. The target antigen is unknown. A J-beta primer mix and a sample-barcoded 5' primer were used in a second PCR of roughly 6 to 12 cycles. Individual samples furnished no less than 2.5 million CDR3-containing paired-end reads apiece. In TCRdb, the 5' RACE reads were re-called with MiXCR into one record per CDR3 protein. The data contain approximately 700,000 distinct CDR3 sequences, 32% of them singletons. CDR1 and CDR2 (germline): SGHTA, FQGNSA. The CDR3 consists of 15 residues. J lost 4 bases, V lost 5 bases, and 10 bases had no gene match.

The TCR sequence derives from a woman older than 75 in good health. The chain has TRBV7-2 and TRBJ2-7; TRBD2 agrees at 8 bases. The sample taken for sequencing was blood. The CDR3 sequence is CASSLVGASGYEQYF. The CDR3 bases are TGTGCCAGCAGCCTCGTAGGAGCTAGCGGGTACGAGCAGTACTTC.